This T cell receptor (beta chain) comes out of a study of T-cell reconstitution after alpha-beta-depleted transplantation in children. General observations from the study: It was reported that alpha-beta T cells came from several hundred expanded graft clones (about two months after transplant). After transplant, high TCRbeta diversity at day 60 in some patients arose from surviving recipient T cells and thymic progenitors. When one year had passed after transplant, most T-cell counts and diversity came from newly produced T cells.

CDR1 and CDR2 from the germline V gene are LGHNA and YNFKEQ. V was pared by 0 bases and J by 4 bases, with 8 bases between. The CDR3 is made up of 14 amino acids. This clonotype was recorded many times. Its antigen is not known. A TCRbeta library incorporating unique molecular identifiers was prepared. TCRdb independently ran MiXCR on the PCR reads; one entry per CDR3 protein. The sample lists 110,000 or so distinct CDR3 sequences, about 6% occurring once. This sequence joins TRBV4-2 and TRBJ2-3; D remains ambiguous. This clonotype was obtained from a male patient aged 2 to 10 who had a stem cell transplant for acute lymphoblastic leukemia, so the T cells may come from the graft donor. The starting material was PBMCs, mostly from graft donor cells, obtained 360 days after TCRalphabeta/CD19-depleted stem cell transplant. The CDR3 nucleotides read TGTGCCAGCAGCCAAGAACCAAACGCAGATACGCAGTATTTT. Translation: CASSQEPNADTQYF.